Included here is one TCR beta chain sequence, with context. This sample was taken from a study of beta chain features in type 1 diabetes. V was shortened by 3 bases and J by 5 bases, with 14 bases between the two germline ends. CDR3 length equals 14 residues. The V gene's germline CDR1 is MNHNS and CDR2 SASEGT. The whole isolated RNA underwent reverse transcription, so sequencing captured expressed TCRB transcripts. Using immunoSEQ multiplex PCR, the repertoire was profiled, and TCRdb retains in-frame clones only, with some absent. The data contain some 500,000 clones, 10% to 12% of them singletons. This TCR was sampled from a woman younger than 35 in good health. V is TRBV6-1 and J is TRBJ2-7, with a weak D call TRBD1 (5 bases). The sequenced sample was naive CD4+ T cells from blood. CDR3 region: CASSDQGIRDEQYF. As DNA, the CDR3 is TGTGCCAGCAGTGACCAGGGAATCAGGGACGAGCAGTACTTC.